This TCR beta chain was retrieved from a study of blood T cell repertoires in COVID-19 (dated by TCRdb to about 2020). For the study in its entirety: Samples covering the acute and convalescent phases of COVID-19 were provided by collaborators in the United States, Italy and Spain. The prospective study material was composed of cDNA or gDNA derived from T cells, B-cell-depleted T cells, or PBMCs. Subjects who had been exposed to COVID-19, were actively infected with it, or had recovered from it provided the deeply sampled blood TCRbeta repertoires that made up the dataset. The repertoires were made available in a free public database intended to serve as a resource for research on the immune response to SARS-CoV-2. The samples were drawn from two sources: the first 160 participants of the ongoing ImmuneRACE study, and 1,000 to 1,500 subjects contributed by 6 global collaborators. Nearly every sample came with metadata listing a de-identified subject ID, COVID-19 status, age in years and sex. Where available, HLA class I and class II types were obtained from metadata supplied by the sample provider rather than from assay-based typing.

Worth noting for this clone: Its antigen is still unknown. No quality values exist for individual bases; no much larger clone is one base distant.

TCRbeta CDR3 regions were amplified from genomic DNA by means of the immunoSEQ Assay, a bias-controlled multiplex PCR. In the source study's methods: Nucleated cell counts per sample were estimated from amplification of reference gene primers within the assay. To quantify the absolute abundance of each unique TCRbeta CDR3 rearrangement, sequence reads were collapsed and filtered. Productive Simpson clonality was computed per sample as the square root of Simpson's diversity index over productive rearrangements. This is the immuneACCESS table as TCRdb keeps it, with only in-frame sequences that have V and J called. A part of the clones is gone; compared with another copy, unresolved V genes explain less than half, and the rest is unexplained. V, J and clone size derive from that table, while D and trimming were established from the DNA sequence. The sample includes about 290,000 clones, with approximately 89% observed a single time. The leading ten clones occupy roughly 11% of the sample.

One collaborating source in Seattle enrolled patients during active infection and followed them longitudinally through the course of disease. The collaborating institutions used their own protocols to collect whole blood in K2EDTA tubes. For TCRbeta analysis, collaborator samples were shipped as frozen whole blood, as isolated PBMCs, or as DNA extracted from either sample type. The CDR3 starts with the cysteine, ends with the phenylalanine, and has 14 residues. Only the CDR3 portion is preserved as DNA: 42 bases, with reading frame beginning at the first base. Per the germline V gene, MGHRA is the CDR1 and YSYEKL is the CDR2. V is pared back by 5 bases and J by 8 bases, with 18 bases lying between the germline termini. Results the study describes overall, beyond this receptor: How much clinical and demographic metadata was included differed by source and by participant, and the metadata was provided uncurated.

This chain is built from TRBV4-1 and TRBJ1-2; the D gene is not confidently resolved. The specimen sequenced was peripheral blood. The source of this sequence is a woman in her twenties or thirties with COVID-19, enrolled during active disease. CDR3 sequence: CASSFESRDIGYTF. The sequenced DNA: TGCGCCAGCAGCTTCGAATCCCGGGATATAGGCTACACCTTC.